These T cell receptor beta chains were read from a single sample in a study of OX40 agonist ivuxolimab in advanced cancers. Assay used: immunoSEQ multiplex PCR; TCRdb lists only in-frame clones, some missing. The sample consists of 55,000 to 65,000 clones, 75% to 90% of them appearing once. The material sequenced was CD4+ or CD8+ T cells sorted from blood, taken in a trial of the OX40 agonist ivuxolimab. The receptors here all came from an adult with an advanced solid tumor such as melanoma, head and neck, liver or kidney cancer. Both conserved end residues are part of each CDR3.

TRBV2	CASSGVFFSGNTIYF
TRBV29-1	CSVGLAGVGQYF
TRBV6-5	CASSYTRGSTEAFF
TRBV29-1	CSVDGRENTGELFF
TRBV10-3	CAISGPGQGYYGYTF
TRBV28	CASSLNVPGGYTF
TRBV9	CASSKSTGNGYTF
TRBV7-2	CASSKPGQGEEKLFF
TRBV7-3	CASSLRSGGGGGPGELFF
TRBV5-6	CASSPETARTEAFF
TRBV5-5	CASTLGQAKFYEQYF
TRBV5-1	CASSPRTSGGNTGELFF
TRBV9	CASSVEAGRTTEAFF
TRBV5-4	CASSLAAGAGNTIYF
TRBV5-6	CAGSFGGTNTGELFF
TRBV6-5	CASSFSGALETDTQYF
TRBV4-3	CASSHARVGTEAFF
TRBV9	CASSVGPQGARNSPLHF
TRBV7-2	CASSFRDRQETQYF
TRBV6-5	CASRRDGWVYGYTF
TRBV2	CASTLTGVGYGYTF
TRBV18	CASSPPQRQGRAFF
TRBV2	CASRGGTSNEQFF
TRBV9	CASSVGGNLHNEQFF
TRBV30	CAWSWASGLYNEQFF
TRBV19	CATTPGFSGNTIYF
TRBV28	CASSSARISSYEQYF
TRBV7-8	CASSPDRPVYEQYF
TRBV6-1	CASSWGSRANYGYTF
TRBV7-9	CASSLVEGSFEQYF
TRBV5-6	CASSPPGTGLLGDTQYF
TRBV5-6	CASSVRDRGHEQYF
TRBV28	CASSPRGEATNEKLFF
TRBV9	CASSTGLAGGSGELFF
TRBV5-1	CASSLGVLNEQFF
TRBV19	CASSGLWTGGGWTGELFF
TRBV7-9	CASSLAQTVFYGYTF
TRBV18	CASSRGTSGSNEQFF
TRBV2	CASSEARRETGEQYF
TRBV18	CASSRKDSFSGTEAFF
TRBV7-9	CASSLTSGGGETQYF
TRBV5-8	CASSSGDTTGELFF
TRBV30	CAWSPRKGGPWNSPLHF
TRBV4-2	CASSRDRDAGSSYEQYF
TRBV5-1	CASSLVGQGIDGYTF
TRBV7-2	CASSLVTSGMGETQYF
TRBV14	CASSRGLAGVSNEQFF
TRBV27	CASSQGAGANVLTF